The TCR beta chain described here comes from a study of Graves' ophthalmopathy and Graves' hyperthyroidism. The overall study: Specimen type is peripheral blood, obtained at initial diagnosis before any treatment. Whole-study findings and limits: Ophthalmopathy progression prediction by the model yielded a sensitivity of approximately 71% and a specificity of around 72%. Blood also contained most of the expanded thyroid clonotypes above 0.001 frequency.

Thyroid ultrasound, orbital computed tomography, TRAb, serum thyroxine and clinical symptoms formed the basis of diagnosis. Using RNA transcripts, the TCR beta CDR3 regions were amplified. Amplification began with first-round RT-PCR using HTBI primers, then second-round multiplex PCR was performed. In TCRdb, the multiplex PCR reads were re-called with MiXCR into one record per CDR3 protein. The profile shows about 740,000 distinct CDR3 sequences, roughly 40% of them singletons. CDR3 length: 14 residues. Per the germline V gene, CDR1 is SGHVS and CDR2 is FQNEAQ. Trimming cost V 6 bases and J 7 bases; bases outside gene matches: 7. Concerning this clonotype itself: No antigen is known for it.

Sequences were obtained from peripheral blood. The rearrangement links TRBV7-8 to TRBJ1-5, with 9 bases aligning to TRBD1. This TCR derives from an adult man with Graves' ophthalmopathy. Written as DNA, the CDR3 is TGTGCCAGCAGTGACACAGGGACAGGGCAGCCCCAGCATTTT. This encodes CASSDTGTGQPQHF.